This T cell receptor beta chain stems from a study of blood T cell repertoires in COVID-19. About the research overall: Both acute and convalescent COVID-19 samples were obtained from the United States, Italy and Spain. From T cells, B-cell-depleted T cells, or PBMCs came the material, which was cDNA or gDNA.

The V gene lost 1 base and the J gene lost 10 bases, with 14 bases spanning the gap. The germline V gene has CDR1 GTSNPN and CDR2 SVGIG (reference sequence). This CDR3 spans 13 amino acids. Original handling: Estimated nucleated cell counts came from reference gene primer amplification. Only in-frame clones appear in the TCRdb table, and some are missing; sequencing was by immunoSEQ multiplex PCR. For V, J and clone size, that table is used; D and trimming come from the DNA. This sample has over 200,000 clones, with about 85% found just once. The chain has TRBV30 and TRBJ2-1, with D perhaps matching TRBD2 (5 bases). The receptor's source is a man between 40 and 49 years old with acute or convalescent COVID-19. Sequencing was carried out using peripheral blood. The CDR3 protein is CAWSADPSWEQFF. As DNA, the CDR3 is TGTGCCTGGAGTGCCGACCCTAGCTGGGAGCAGTTCTTC.